This TCR beta chain stems from a study of regulatory T cells in long-lasting Graves disease. Overall study: Persistence in Graves' disease denoted antithyroid drug use beyond 5 years alongside positive TSH receptor antibodies. Study-wide points: Persistent Graves' patients showed reduced TCR diversity versus newly diagnosed patients.

In building TCR beta libraries, iRepertoire HTBI primers were used together with Arm-PCR of CDR3 regions. TCRdb ran MiXCR on the multiplex PCR reads and lists one entry per CDR3 protein. The sample has roughly 700,000 distinct CDR3 sequences, 30% seen once. Sample time point: persistent/refractory GD, antithyroid drugs over 5 years with positive TRAb. TCR sequences were obtained from RNA taken from PBMCs. Points on this clonotype: The target antigen is unknown.

Source: peripheral blood mononuclear cells (PBMCs), taken when the disease was refractory, from a patient treated with antithyroid drugs. The TCR was taken from a female donor with Graves disease.

CDR3: CASGPSNQPQHF. CDR3 DNA sequence: TGTGCCAGTGGACCGAGCAATCAGCCCCAGCATTTT. The chain uses TRBV12-3 or TRBV12-4 and TRBJ1-5; D gene uncertain. This CDR3 has 12 residues. Trimming removed 9 bases at V and 1 base at J, with 7 bases between.